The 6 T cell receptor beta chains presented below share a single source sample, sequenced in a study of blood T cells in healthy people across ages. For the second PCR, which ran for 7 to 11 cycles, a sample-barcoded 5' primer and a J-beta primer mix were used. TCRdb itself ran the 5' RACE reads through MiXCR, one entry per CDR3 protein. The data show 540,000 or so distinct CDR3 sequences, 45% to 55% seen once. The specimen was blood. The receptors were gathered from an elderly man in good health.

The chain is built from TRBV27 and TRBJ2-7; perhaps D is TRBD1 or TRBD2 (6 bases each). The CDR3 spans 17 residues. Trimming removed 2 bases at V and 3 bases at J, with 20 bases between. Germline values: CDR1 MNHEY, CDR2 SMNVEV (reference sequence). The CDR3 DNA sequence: TGTGCCAGCAGTTTAGTGGTAGGGGGGAGGAACGGCTACGAGCAGTACTTC. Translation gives CASSLVVGGRNGYEQYF.

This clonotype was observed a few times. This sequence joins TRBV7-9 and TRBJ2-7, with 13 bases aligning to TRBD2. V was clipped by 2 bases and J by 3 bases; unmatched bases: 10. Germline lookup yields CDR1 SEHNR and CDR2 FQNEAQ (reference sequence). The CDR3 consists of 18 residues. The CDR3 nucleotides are TGTGCCAGCAGCTTATACCAGGGACTAGCGGGAATCAACTACGAGCAGTACTTC. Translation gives CASSLYQGLAGINYEQYF. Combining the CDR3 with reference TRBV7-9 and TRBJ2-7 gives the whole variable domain DTGVSQNPRHKITKRGQNVTFRCDPISEHNRLYWYRQTLGQGPEFLTYFQNEAQLEKSRLLSDRFSAERPKGSFSTLEIQRTEQGDSAMYLCASSLYQGLAGINYEQYFGPGTRLTVT.

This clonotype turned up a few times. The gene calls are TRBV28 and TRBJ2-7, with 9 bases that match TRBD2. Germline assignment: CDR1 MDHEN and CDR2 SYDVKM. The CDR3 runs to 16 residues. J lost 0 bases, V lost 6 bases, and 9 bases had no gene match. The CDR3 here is CASSPGLAPSSYEQYF. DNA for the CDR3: TGTGCCAGCAGCCCCGGACTAGCGCCCTCCTCCTACGAGCAGTACTTC.

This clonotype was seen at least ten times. The CDR3 region is CASSYPRTGSYGYTF. Here the CDR3 DNA reads TGTGCCAGCAGTTACCCAAGGACAGGGTCCTATGGCTACACCTTC. The chain uses TRBV6-6 and TRBJ1-2, with 8 bases matching TRBD1. V dropped 2 bases and J dropped 4; count of bases not matched to a gene: 6. The CDR3 spans 15 residues. Germline CDR1 MNHNY, CDR2 SVGAGI (reference sequence).

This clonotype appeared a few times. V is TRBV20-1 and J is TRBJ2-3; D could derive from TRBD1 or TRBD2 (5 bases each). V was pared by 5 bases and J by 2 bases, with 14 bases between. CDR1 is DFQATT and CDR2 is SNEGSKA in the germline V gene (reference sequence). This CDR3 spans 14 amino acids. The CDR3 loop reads CSARRDHHTDTQYF. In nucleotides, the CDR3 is TGCAGTGCTCGCCGGGACCACCACACAGATACGCAGTATTTT.

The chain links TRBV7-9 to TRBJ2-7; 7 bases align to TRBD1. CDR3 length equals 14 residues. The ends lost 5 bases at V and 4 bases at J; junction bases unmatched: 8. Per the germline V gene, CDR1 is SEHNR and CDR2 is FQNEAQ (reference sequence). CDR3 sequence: CASSPGQLLYEQYF. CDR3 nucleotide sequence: TGTGCCAGCAGCCCGGGACAGCTCCTGTACGAGCAGTACTTC.